This TCR beta chain was identified during a study of blood T cells in healthy people across ages. Study results and caveats: PBMC samples, being unsorted, prevented any conclusive comparison of naive and antigen-experienced cells.

On this clonotype: Its antigen remains unknown.

Then a second PCR, running about 6 to 11 cycles, was carried out with a sample-barcoded 5' primer and a J-beta primer mix. A single record per CDR3 protein comes from TCRdb applying MiXCR to the 5' RACE reads. The table lists 1.5 million to 1.8 million distinct CDR3 sequences, roughly 43% of them singletons, with about 3.8% in the top ten. Each donor was a healthy Caucasian individual from Russia, aged roughly 6 to 90. Staff drew 9 to 10 milliliters of peripheral blood from each donor. Per individual sample, total RNA of at least 6 micrograms was extracted. V lost 0 bases and J 7 bases, leaving 18 bases between the germline ends. Germline loops: CDR1 DFQATT, CDR2 SNEGSKA (reference sequence). The CDR3 contains 15 residues.

This chain joins TRBV20-1 and TRBJ1-2, with D possibly matching TRBD1 (6 bases). What was sequenced was blood. The TCR was taken from a young woman in good health. This CDR3 is CSARETGVLGSGYTF. The CDR3, as DNA: TGCAGTGCTAGAGAGACAGGTGTCCTTGGAAGTGGCTACACCTTC.